This entry lists 17 T cell receptor beta chains sequenced from one sample in a study of T cell responses to AZD1222 COVID-19 vaccine. Clones were read by immunoSEQ multiplex PCR, and TCRdb kept only the in-frame ones, dropping some. Here the sample spans approximately 88,000 clones, less than 90% being singletons. The sample here was peripheral blood, taken 28 days after the second AZD1222 dose. The source of these receptors is an adult who received the AZD1222 COVID-19 vaccine.

The gene calls are TRBV5-4 and TRBJ2-7; tentatively, D is TRBD2 (7 bases). The CDR3 covers 15 residues. Germline CDR1 is SGHNT and CDR2 is YYREEE (reference sequence). Trimming cost V 4 bases and J 11 bases, with 25 bases left between them. The DNA of the CDR3 is TGTGCCAGCAGCCAGGACGTGGAGGGGGTAGCGGGCGAGTACTTC. Residues: CASSQDVEGVAGEYF. The full variable domain, in which reference TRBV5-4 and TRBJ2-7 provide the parts outside the CDR3, is ETGVTQSPTHLIKTRGQQVTLRCSSQSGHNTVSWYQQALGQGPQFIFQYYREEENGRGNFPPRFSGLQFPNYSSELNVNALELDDSALYLCASSQDVEGVAGEYFGPGTRLTVT.

This clone was seen a single time. At one end the junction does not follow the germline gene, possibly because of a read error. The rearrangement uses TRBV10-1 and TRBJ2-7; no clear D gene. CDR1 and CDR2 from the germline V gene are WNHNN and SYGVQD (reference sequence). The CDR3 has 11 amino acids. CDR3 sequence: CAIYLISRPGF. The CDR3 nucleotides are TGCGCCATCTACTTGATTTCCAGGCCTGGCTTC.

J is TRBJ2-2 and V is TRBV24-1; TRBD1 aligns across 8 bases. Per germline, CDR1 KGHDR and CDR2 SFDVKD. Unmatched junction bases numbered 4, after V lost 7 bases and J lost 4 bases. The CDR3 consists of 14 residues. The CDR3 region is CATRGQGSTGELFF. Written as DNA, the CDR3 is TGTGCCACCAGAGGACAGGGAAGCACCGGGGAGCTGTTTTTT.

V usage is TRBV5-1 and J usage is TRBJ1-1, with 12 positions matching TRBD1. V trimming: 9 bases; J trimming: 5 bases; junction bases outside the gene matches: 8. Germline CDR1 SGHRS, CDR2 YFSETQ. This CDR3 comprises 14 residues. For the CDR3, the DNA is TGCGCCACCGGGACAGGGGGCGAAGGAACTGAAGCTTTCTTT. Protein: CATGTGGEGTEAFF.

J is TRBJ1-1 and V is TRBV7-8, with D uncertain. Trimming pared 8 bases from V and 1 base from J, leaving 20 bases between. Germline V gene data show CDR1 as SGHVS and CDR2 as FQNEAQ. CDR3 length equals 16 residues. CDR3 protein: CASSNILSRRNTEAFF. The CDR3 nucleotides read TGTGCCAGCTCTAATATCCTGAGTAGGAGGAACACTGAAGCTTTCTTT.

The CDR3 here is CASSPGPNTGELFF. CDR3 DNA: TGTGCCAGCAGCCCCGGGCCGAACACCGGGGAGCTGTTTTTT. V and J are TRBV5-4 and TRBJ2-2; the D is unclear. V shed 4 bases and J shed 0 bases, with 7 bases lying between them. The germline CDR1 and CDR2 sequences are SGHNT and YYREEE (reference sequence). This CDR3 has 14 residues.

The chain uses TRBV14 and TRBJ2-2; 12 bases fit TRBD1. This CDR3 has 17 amino acids. Germline V lookup: CDR1 SGHDN, CDR2 FVKESK. Germline trimming cut 0 bases from V and 4 bases from J; bases unmatched to any gene: 3. CDR3 region: CASSQDRDRGLTGELFF. CDR3 DNA sequence: TGTGCCAGCAGCCAAGATCGGGACAGGGGGCTCACCGGGGAGCTGTTTTTT.

The chain has TRBV28 and TRBJ2-7; tentative D call: TRBD1 (5 bases). The ends were cut back, 4 bases at V and 7 bases at J, with 11 bases in the middle. The CDR3 covers 12 residues. Looked up from germline, CDR1 is MDHEN and CDR2 is SYDVKM. The CDR3 sequence: CASSSPRQEQYF. The CDR3 nucleotides read TGTGCCAGCAGTTCCCCTCGACAGGAGCAGTACTTC.

The V and J genes are TRBV7-9 and TRBJ2-7; 7 bases line up with TRBD1. V lost 3 bases and J lost 0; bases outside the gene matches: 2. In germline, CDR1 is SEHNR, CDR2 FQNEAQ (reference sequence). CDR3 length equals 14 residues. CDR3 coding DNA: TGTGCCAGCAGCTTGACAGGGAGCTCCTACGAGCAGTACTTC. Translation gives CASSLTGSSYEQYF.

This clone was observed a single time. The chain links TRBV7-9 to TRBJ1-2; D is unresolved. The CDR3 consists of 13 residues. Germline V gene data show CDR1 as SEHNR and CDR2 as FQNEAQ (reference sequence). V was shortened by 2 bases and J by 1 base, with 5 bases between the two germline ends. CDR3 amino acids: CASSLSNNYGYTF. CDR3 DNA sequence: TGTGCCAGCAGCTTATCGAATAACTATGGCTACACCTTC.

The chain links TRBV7-9 to TRBJ2-6; a possible D gene is TRBD2 (6 bases). V was cut by 6 bases and J by 0 bases, with 12 bases left in between. This CDR3 has 16 amino acids. CDR1 SEHNR and CDR2 FQNEAQ come from the germline V gene (reference sequence). CDR3 DNA sequence: TGTGCCAGCAGTTCCCGGGGGACCTCTGGGGCCAACGTCCTGACTTTC. Translating gives CASSSRGTSGANVLTF. Together with reference TRBV7-9 and TRBJ2-6, the CDR3 gives the full variable domain: DTGVSQNPRHKITKRGQNVTFRCDPISEHNRLYWYRQTLGQGPEFLTYFQNEAQLEKSRLLSDRFSAERPKGSFSTLEIQRTEQGDSAMYLCASSSRGTSGANVLTFGAGSRLTVL.

The chain uses TRBV6-5 and TRBJ1-5; D gene uncertain. The V gene lost 6 bases and the J gene lost 9 bases, with 15 bases spanning the gap. The CDR3 consists of 13 residues. In germline, CDR1 is MNHEY, CDR2 SVGAGI. The CDR3 region is CASSLNEEWPQHF. In DNA form, the CDR3 reads TGTGCCAGCAGCCTCAATGAGGAGTGGCCCCAGCATTTT.

V usage is TRBV18 and J usage is TRBJ1-2; possibly TRBD1 for D (5 bases). The CDR3 runs to 14 residues. V lost 0 bases to trimming and J lost 6 bases, with 11 bases between them. CDR1 is KGHSH, CDR2 LQKENI, per germline. The CDR3 loop is CASSPPGTGHGYTF. The CDR3 coding sequence is TGTGCCAGCTCACCACCCGGGACCGGGCATGGCTACACCTTC.

The chain joins TRBV12-3 or TRBV12-4 to TRBJ2-3, with D perhaps matching TRBD1 (7 bases). The V and J ends lost 4 bases and 4 bases respectively, with 9 bases between them. The CDR3 has 13 amino acids. In DNA form, the CDR3 reads TGTGCCAGCAGTTGGAGGGGGCCAGATACGCAGTATTTT. This encodes CASSWRGPDTQYF.

CDR3 DNA: TGTGCCAGCAACAGAAGGGGGGACAGCTACACTGAAGCTTTCTTT. Translated, it gives CASNRRGDSYTEAFF. The rearrangement joins TRBV5-5 to TRBJ1-1, with TRBD1 matching 7 bases. Germline assignment: CDR1 SGHKS and CDR2 YYEKEE (reference sequence). CDR3 length equals 15 residues. The trim removed 6 bases at V and 3 bases at J, leaving 11 bases unmatched.

This chain connects TRBV6-1 to TRBJ1-5, with D maybe TRBD1 (5 bases). CDR1 MNHNS and CDR2 SASEGT come from the germline V gene. Trimming stripped 3 bases from V and 4 bases from J, with 10 bases between. The CDR3 is 14 amino acids. The CDR3 DNA is TGTGCCAGCAGTGAGACCGGGACTAATCAGCCCCAGCATTTT. Its translation is CASSETGTNQPQHF.

The rearrangement links TRBV6-5 to TRBJ2-3; 10 bases fit TRBD2. The V segment lost 6 bases and the J segment 0 bases; nucleotides outside the gene matches: 3. The CDR3 loop spans 15 amino acids. Germline values: CDR1 MNHEY, CDR2 SVGAGI. The CDR3 coding sequence is TGTGCCAGCAGGACACTAGCGGGGAGCACAGATACGCAGTATTTT. Amino acids: CASRTLAGSTDTQYF.